The 24 T cell receptor beta chains in this list originate from one sample, sequenced in a study of early T cells in non-severe SARS-CoV-2 infection. TCRdb reanalysed the 5' RACE reads using MiXCR and keeps one entry per CDR3 protein. The table shows under 85,000 distinct CDR3 sequences, with about 12% occurring only once. Sequencing used whole blood. The receptor set was obtained from an adult who was a healthcare worker with PCR-confirmed SARS-CoV-2 infection or an uninfected control (not recorded which).

There are many counts of this clonotype. The rearrangement links TRBV9 to TRBJ2-2; 9 bases align to TRBD2. The CDR3 loop spans 15 amino acids. V shed 4 bases, J shed 4 bases, and the junction held 5 bases outside the gene matches. Germline CDR1 is SGDLS and CDR2 is YYNGEE. The CDR3 DNA reads TGTGCCAGCAGCATGCGGGGGGGCATCACCGGGGAGCTGTTTTTT. It yields the protein CASSMRGGITGELFF.

This clonotype was picked up a small number of times. The chain is built from TRBV6-2 or TRBV6-3 and TRBJ2-1; a possible D gene is TRBD2 (5 bases). With 7 bases removed from V and 6 bases from J, the gap between germline ends came to 19 bases. The CDR3 is made up of 15 amino acids. Germline loops: CDR1 MNHEY, CDR2 SVGEGT. The DNA for the CDR3 is TGTGCCAGCAAGTTGACGGGGAGAACCGGCAATGAGCAGTTCTTC. This gives the protein CASKLTGRTGNEQFF.

This clonotype was detected only a few times. The chain recombines TRBV5-1 with TRBJ2-6; unclear D gene. The CDR3 runs 15 residues. Germline V lookup: CDR1 SGHRS, CDR2 YFSETQ. Deletions cut 5 bases from V and 4 bases from J, with 13 bases between. The DNA for the CDR3 is TGCGCCAGCAGTTCTACGACTCGGGGGGCCAACGTCCTGACTTTC. Amino acid sequence: CASSSTTRGANVLTF.

This chain connects TRBV4-1 to TRBJ2-7; D possibly corresponds to TRBD2 (6 bases). V was pared by 0 bases and J by 7 bases, with 22 bases between. The CDR3 is 17 residues long. The germline V gene has CDR1 MGHRA and CDR2 YSYEKL. CDR3 protein: CASSQDGGSGLQGEQYF. The DNA of the CDR3 is TGCGCCAGCAGCCAAGATGGGGGGAGCGGGCTCCAAGGGGAGCAGTACTTC.

The sample holds a few counts of this clonotype. The rearrangement uses TRBV5-1 and TRBJ2-2; a possible D gene is TRBD1 (5 bases). The CDR3 runs to 15 residues. CDR1 and CDR2 from the germline V gene are SGHRS and YFSETQ. Trimming stripped 1 base from V and 1 base from J, with 8 bases between. CDR3 nucleotides: TGCGCCAGCAGCTTGCAAGGGGTGAACACCGGGGAGCTGTTTTTT. Its translation: CASSLQGVNTGELFF.

The chain has TRBV2 and TRBJ2-1; a possible D gene is TRBD2 (5 bases). Trimming shortened V by 4 bases and J by 2 bases, and 12 bases separated the two germline ends. Germline values: CDR1 SNHLY, CDR2 FYNNEI. This CDR3 has 15 residues. The CDR3 DNA is TGTGCCAGCAGTGGAGGGCCAATGACCTACAATGAGCAGTTCTTC. Translation: CASSGGPMTYNEQFF. Supplemented by reference TRBV2 and TRBJ2-1, the full variable domain reads EPEVTQTPSHQVTQMGQEVILRCVPISNHLYFYWYRQILGQKVEFLVSFYNNEISEKSEIFDDQFSVERPDGSNFTLKIRSTKLEDSAMYFCASSGGPMTYNEQFFGPGTRLTVL.

This clonotype was seen a few times. The genes are TRBV7-9 and TRBJ1-6; 10 nucleotides align to TRBD1. CDR1 is SEHNR, CDR2 FQNEAQ, per germline (reference sequence). CDR3 length: 15 residues. Trimming took 5 bases from V and 6 from J; bases not matched to a gene: 4. As DNA, the CDR3 is TGTGCCAGCAGCCCGAGGACAGGGGGTAATTCACCCCTCCACTTT. Its translation is CASSPRTGGNSPLHF.

The chain recombines TRBV18 with TRBJ2-1; the D gene is possibly TRBD2 (5 bases). This CDR3 contains 15 residues. The V end was cut by 2 bases, the J end by 3 bases, with 11 bases between. Germline lookup yields CDR1 KGHSH and CDR2 LQKENI. This CDR3 reads CASSPGMGDYNEQFF. The CDR3 DNA reads TGTGCCAGCTCACCAGGGATGGGAGACTACAATGAGCAGTTCTTC.

In regard to this clonotype: Just one base apart from a much larger clone, this may be a read error. The rearrangement uses TRBV12-3 or TRBV12-4 and TRBJ1-5; D gene ambiguous. Trimming shortened V by 0 bases and J by 5 bases, and 5 bases separated the two germline ends. This CDR3 spans 13 amino acids. Here the CDR3 reads CASSLAHYQPQHF. CDR3 bases: TGTGCCAGCAGTTTAGCGCACTATCAGCCCCAGCATTTT.

This clonotype was seen repeatedly, ten times or more. The chain uses TRBV7-2 and TRBJ2-7; 9 bases fit TRBD1. Per the germline V gene, CDR1 is SGHTA and CDR2 is FQGNSA. This CDR3 has 14 amino acids. V lost 5 bases to trimming and J lost 6 bases; unmatched junction nucleotides: 8. In DNA form, the CDR3 reads TGTGCCAGCAGCGCGGGACAGGGACCCCGCGAGCAGTACTTC. Its translation is CASSAGQGPREQYF.

This clonotype has only one observation. A much larger clone differs by one base, so this may be a read error. The rearrangement uses TRBV29-1 and TRBJ1-2; unclear D gene. Trimming took 3 bases from V and 8 from J, leaving 7 bases between them. Germline V lookup: CDR1 SQVTM, CDR2 ANQGSEA. This CDR3 contains 10 residues. This chain's CDR3 is CSVDSGGYTF. The CDR3 bases are TGCAGCGTTGACAGCGGGGGCTACACCTTC.

The chain has TRBV3-1 and TRBJ2-3; possible D gene TRBD1, 5 bases. The CDR3 is 13 amino acids. From germline, CDR1 is LGHDT and CDR2 YNNKEL (reference sequence). The V end lost 4 bases, the J end lost 4 bases, and 9 bases lay between the germline ends. CDR3 DNA: TGTGCCAGCAGCCTACCAGGGCCAGATACGCAGTATTTT. Protein product: CASSLPGPDTQYF.

On this clonotype itself: Since a much larger clone is just one base distant, this may be a read error. The chain couples TRBV3-1 to TRBJ2-2; D remains unclear. The CDR3 runs to 12 residues. Trimming took off 3 bases at V and 3 bases at J, with 2 bases between the two ends. The germline V gene has CDR1 LGHDT and CDR2 YNNKEL (reference sequence). The CDR3 nucleotides read TGTGCCAGCAGCCAGGACACCGGGGAGCTGTTTTTT. It yields the protein CASSQDTGELFF.

The J gene is TRBJ2-7, the V gene TRBV9; perhaps D is TRBD1 or TRBD2 (5 bases each). Trimming shortened V by 0 bases and J by 0 bases, and 10 bases separated the two germline ends. The V gene's germline CDR1 is SGDLS and CDR2 YYNGEE. The CDR3 spans 15 residues. The CDR3 DNA follows: TGTGCCAGCAGCGTAGGGGGGACCGTCTCCTACGAGCAGTACTTC. Protein product: CASSVGGTVSYEQYF.

The genes are TRBV5-1 and TRBJ2-7; 8 bases match TRBD2. This CDR3 is built from 16 residues. V gave up 1 base and J gave up 2 bases; unmatched junction bases: 8. Germline CDR1 reads SGHRS; CDR2 reads YFSETQ. The CDR3: CASSLSGGGLAYEQYF. CDR3 nucleotide sequence: TGCGCCAGCAGCTTGTCCGGCGGGGGGCTAGCCTACGAGCAGTACTTC.

This chain connects TRBV9 to TRBJ2-7; 8 nucleotides agree with TRBD2. CDR3 size: 13 residues. After removal of 7 bases from V and 2 bases from J, the junction contained 5 bases not matched to a gene. Germline V gene sequence: CDR1 SGDLS, CDR2 YYNGEE. The CDR3 region is CASSSGSAYEQYF. In DNA, the CDR3 is TGTGCCAGCTCCAGCGGGAGCGCCTACGAGCAGTACTTC.

This clonotype was seen a few times. V and J are TRBV20-1 and TRBJ2-3; D may be TRBD2 (5 bases). Trimming left V 2 bases short and J 2 bases short, with 8 bases between. Germline loops: CDR1 DFQATT, CDR2 SNEGSKA (reference sequence). The CDR3 is 13 amino acids. The CDR3 loop reads CSARRRTTDTQYF. CDR3 in DNA: TGCAGTGCTAGAAGGAGGACCACAGATACGCAGTATTTT.

At least ten counts were recorded for this clonotype. The genes are TRBV7-3 and TRBJ2-6; D not certain. With 1 base removed from V and 2 bases from J, the gap between germline ends came to 3 bases. Germline V gene lookup returns CDR1 SGHTA and CDR2 FQGTGA. The CDR3 has 14 amino acids. CDR3 nucleotide sequence: TGTGCCAGCAGCTTAATGGCTGGGGCCAACGTCCTGACTTTC. This encodes CASSLMAGANVLTF.

The chain joins TRBV28 to TRBJ2-7; 7 nucleotides line up with TRBD1. The V and J ends lost 8 bases and 2 bases, in that order; junction bases with no gene match: 9. The CDR3 has 14 amino acids. Germline CDR1 reads MDHEN; CDR2 reads SYDVKM. The chain's CDR3 is CASQTGTVTYEQYF. CDR3 nucleotide sequence: TGTGCCAGCCAGACCGGGACAGTAACCTACGAGCAGTACTTC.

This clonotype is categorized as medium-sized. The chain combines TRBV6-4 with TRBJ2-1, with 7 bases lining up with TRBD2. Trimming at V came to 0 bases and at J to 6 bases, leaving 8 bases not matched to a gene. CDR3 length: 16 residues. Per the germline V gene, CDR1 is MRHNA and CDR2 is SNTAGT. Here the CDR3 reads CASSDSFAGVVNEQFF. CDR3 coding DNA: TGTGCCAGCAGTGACTCATTCGCGGGAGTTGTCAATGAGCAGTTCTTC.

This clonotype has ten or more counts. The chain carries TRBV7-6 and TRBJ2-7, with TRBD1 identical over 7 bases. The germline gives CDR1 SGHVS, CDR2 FNYEAQ. This CDR3 region has 14 residues. Trimming removed 6 bases from V and 3 bases from J; junction bases left unmatched: 8. The CDR3 spells CASSPRTGIYEQYF. CDR3 nucleotide sequence: TGTGCCAGCAGTCCCAGGACAGGAATCTACGAGCAGTACTTC.

This clonotype came up a few times. J is TRBJ1-6 and V is TRBV12-3 or TRBV12-4, with TRBD1 matching over 10 bases. This CDR3 is 15 amino acids long. Losses at the gene ends were 3 bases for V and 11 bases for J; bases not matched to a gene: 7. CDR3 loop: CASSLRRQGATPLHF. The CDR3 nucleotides are TGTGCCAGCAGTTTGAGGAGACAGGGGGCGACACCCCTCCACTTT.

This clonotype occurred many times. This chain links TRBV3-1 with TRBJ1-2; the D is unclear. The V end was cut by 1 base, the J end by 5 bases, with 14 bases between. Germline CDR1 reads LGHDT; CDR2 reads YNNKEL (reference sequence). The CDR3 runs 15 residues. Here the CDR3 DNA reads TGTGCCAGCAGCCAAGGATCGGGCGCCACTTATGGCTACACCTTC. It codes for CASSQGSGATYGYTF.

This clonotype was seen a few times. The chain links TRBV20-1 to TRBJ2-7; D gene uncertain. From germline, CDR1 is DFQATT and CDR2 SNEGSKA (reference sequence). Deletions cut 3 bases from V and 2 bases from J, with 8 bases between. The CDR3 has 12 amino acids. The CDR3 region is CSASSSPYEQYF. CDR3 nucleotide sequence: TGCAGTGCTAGTTCCTCCCCCTACGAGCAGTACTTC.